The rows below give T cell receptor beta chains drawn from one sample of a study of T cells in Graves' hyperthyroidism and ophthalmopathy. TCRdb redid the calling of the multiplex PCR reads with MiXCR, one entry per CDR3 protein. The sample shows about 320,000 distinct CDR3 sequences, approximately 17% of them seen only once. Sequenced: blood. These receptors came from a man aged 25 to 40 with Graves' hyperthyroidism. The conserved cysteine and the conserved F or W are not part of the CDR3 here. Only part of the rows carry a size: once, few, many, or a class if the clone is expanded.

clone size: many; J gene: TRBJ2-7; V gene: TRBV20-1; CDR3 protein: SARPGGSGLAGHEQY
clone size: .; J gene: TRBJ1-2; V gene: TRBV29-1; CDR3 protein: SVEGSTSNYGYT
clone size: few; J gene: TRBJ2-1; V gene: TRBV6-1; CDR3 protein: ASRNGGSGRNNEQF
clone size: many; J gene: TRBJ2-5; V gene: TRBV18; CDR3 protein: ASSYQGIGETQY
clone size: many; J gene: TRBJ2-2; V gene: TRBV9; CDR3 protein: ASSPGTSGRPGELF
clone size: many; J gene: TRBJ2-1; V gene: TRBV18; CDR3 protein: ASSHEQF
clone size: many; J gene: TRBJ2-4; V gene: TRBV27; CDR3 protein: ASSPTTGGNIQY
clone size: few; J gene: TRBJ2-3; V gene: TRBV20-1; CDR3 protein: SAVRDFTSTDTQY
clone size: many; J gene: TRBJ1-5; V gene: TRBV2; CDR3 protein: ASRLQGNQPQH
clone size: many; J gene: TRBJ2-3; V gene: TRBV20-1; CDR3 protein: SAEVHTDTQY
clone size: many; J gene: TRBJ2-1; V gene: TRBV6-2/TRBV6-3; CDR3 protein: ASNGLYNEQF
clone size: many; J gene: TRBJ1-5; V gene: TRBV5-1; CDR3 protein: ASSPAGQGSQPQH
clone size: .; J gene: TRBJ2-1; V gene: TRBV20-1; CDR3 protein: SARPKSLPAGWSYNEQF
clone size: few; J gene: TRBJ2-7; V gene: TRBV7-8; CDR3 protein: ASSLASRQTYEQY
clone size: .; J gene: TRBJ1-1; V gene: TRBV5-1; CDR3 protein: ASSLQAPGTEAF
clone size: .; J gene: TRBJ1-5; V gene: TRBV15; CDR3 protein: ATSRDPGPQH
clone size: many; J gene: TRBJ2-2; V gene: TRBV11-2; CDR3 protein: ASRLFTGGNTGELF
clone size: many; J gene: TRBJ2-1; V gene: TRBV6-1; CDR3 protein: ASRDGTYNEQF
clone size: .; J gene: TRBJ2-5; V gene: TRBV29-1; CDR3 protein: SVEAQGGETQY
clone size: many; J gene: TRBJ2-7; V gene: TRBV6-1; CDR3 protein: ASARTVYEQY
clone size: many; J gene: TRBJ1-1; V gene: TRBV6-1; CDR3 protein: AGGGFEAF
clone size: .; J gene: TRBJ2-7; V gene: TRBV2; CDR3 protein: AKGLPLGDEQY
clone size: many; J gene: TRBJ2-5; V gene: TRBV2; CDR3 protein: ASTGTGGETQY
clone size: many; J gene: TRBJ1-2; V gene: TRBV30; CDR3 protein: AWSRGANYGYT
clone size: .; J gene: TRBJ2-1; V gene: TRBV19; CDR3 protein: ASSDGLAVYNEQF
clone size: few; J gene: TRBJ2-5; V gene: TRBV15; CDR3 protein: ATSRGGYQETQY
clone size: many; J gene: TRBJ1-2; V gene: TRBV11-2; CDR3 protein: ASSLAGIDGYT
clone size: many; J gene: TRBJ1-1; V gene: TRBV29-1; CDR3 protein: SVSRDLRPEAF
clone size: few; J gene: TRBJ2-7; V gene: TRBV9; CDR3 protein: ASSGGLALNEQY
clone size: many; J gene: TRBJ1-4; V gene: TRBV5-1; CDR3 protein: ASSPGGQGREKLF
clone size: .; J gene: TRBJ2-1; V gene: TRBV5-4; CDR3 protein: ASSHYDASSYNEQF
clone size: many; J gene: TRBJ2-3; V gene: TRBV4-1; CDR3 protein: ASSLLAGGTDTQY
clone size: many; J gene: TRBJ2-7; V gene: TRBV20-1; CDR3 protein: SARDGLAAPYEQY
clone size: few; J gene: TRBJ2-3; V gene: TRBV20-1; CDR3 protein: SARGHTDTQY
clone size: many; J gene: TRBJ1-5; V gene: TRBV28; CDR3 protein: ASSSIPGPNQPQH
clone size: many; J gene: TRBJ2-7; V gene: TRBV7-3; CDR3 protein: ASSPTGGDHEQY
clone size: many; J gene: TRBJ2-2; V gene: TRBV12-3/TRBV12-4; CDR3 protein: ASSLRGANTGELF
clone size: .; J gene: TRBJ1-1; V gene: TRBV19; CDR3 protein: ASRTGSNTEAF
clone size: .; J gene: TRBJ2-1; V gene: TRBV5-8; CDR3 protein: ASSLGARAYNEQF
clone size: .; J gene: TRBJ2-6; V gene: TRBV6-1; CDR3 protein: ASRTQRLGANVLT
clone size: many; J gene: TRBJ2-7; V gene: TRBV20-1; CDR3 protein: SASAGSEQY
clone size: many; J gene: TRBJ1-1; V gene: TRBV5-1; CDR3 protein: ATAEGQDNTEAF
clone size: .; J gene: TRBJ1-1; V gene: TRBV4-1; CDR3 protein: ASSHRGGGNTEAF
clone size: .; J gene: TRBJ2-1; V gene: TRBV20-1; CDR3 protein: SARDSGVFNEQF
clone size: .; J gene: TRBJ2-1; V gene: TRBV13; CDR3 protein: ASSASDNEQF
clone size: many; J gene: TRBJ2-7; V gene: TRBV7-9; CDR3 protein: ASSWDTYEQY
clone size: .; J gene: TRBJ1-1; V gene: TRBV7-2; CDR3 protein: ASSLAPGDTEAF
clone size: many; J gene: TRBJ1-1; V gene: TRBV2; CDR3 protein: ASSERTGMTEAF
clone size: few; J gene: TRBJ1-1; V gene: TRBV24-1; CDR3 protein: ATSATGPMNTEAF